This entry lists 23 T cell receptor beta chains sequenced from one sample in a study of cytomegalovirus exposure and HLA in healthy donors. Vbeta (60) and Jbeta (13) primers were used in the PCR. The repertoire was sequenced with immunoSEQ multiplex PCR; TCRdb's copy has only in-frame clones and lacks some. The table lists some 170,000 clones, about 9% of them singletons. Sequencing input: PBMCs. These receptors all stem from a woman aged 25 to 45 in good health and CMV-seropositive.

The rearrangement uses TRBV29-1 and TRBJ2-1; possible D gene TRBD1, 6 bases. Germline lookup yields CDR1 SQVTM and CDR2 ANQGSEA. V was trimmed by 7 bases and J by 3 bases, leaving 10 bases between them. This CDR3 is built from 12 residues. In nucleotides, the CDR3 is TGCAGCGGCCGGGACAACTACAATGAGCAGTTCTTC. Translation gives CSGRDNYNEQFF.

This clone occurred a few times. The rearrangement uses TRBV7-9 and TRBJ2-4; 10 bases are shared with TRBD2. Germline lookup yields CDR1 SEHNR and CDR2 FQNEAQ (reference sequence). V lost 4 bases and J lost 0; bases outside the gene matches: 6. The CDR3 extends over 17 amino acids. CDR3 sequence reads: CASSSTSGKVAKNIQYF. Here the CDR3 DNA reads TGTGCCAGCAGCTCTACTAGCGGGAAAGTAGCCAAAAACATTCAGTACTTC.

This chain links TRBV5-1 with TRBJ2-2; 8 positions match TRBD1. Germline assignment: CDR1 SGHRS and CDR2 YFSETQ. V lost 4 bases to trimming and J lost 5 bases; unmatched junction nucleotides: 10. CDR3 size: 16 residues. The CDR3 protein is CASSITLTGATGELFF. The CDR3 bases are TGCGCCAGCAGCATAACCTTGACAGGGGCGACCGGGGAGCTGTTTTTT.

CDR3 sequence (DNA): TGTGCCAGGGAGAAGGGACAGGTGGAACAGCCCCAGCATTTT. Its protein product is CAREKGQVEQPQHF. The chain carries TRBV14 and TRBJ1-5; 8 nucleotides align to TRBD1. This CDR3 spans 14 amino acids. Germline CDR1 is SGHDN and CDR2 is FVKESK. Trimming took 9 bases from V and 7 from J; bases not matched to a gene: 11. Full variable domain (missing parts from reference TRBV14 and TRBJ1-5): EAGVTQFPSHSVIEKGQTVTLRCDPISGHDNLYWYRRVMGKEIKFLLHFVKESKQDESGMPNNRFLAERTGGTYSTLKVQPAELEDSGVYFCAREKGQVEQPQHFGDGTRLSIL.

This clone was observed a handful of times. This chain uses TRBV7-7 with TRBJ1-4; D call uncertain. The CDR3 is made up of 15 amino acids. CDR1 and CDR2 (germline): SSHAT, FNYEAQ (reference sequence). Trimming left V 7 bases short and J 8 bases short, with 20 bases between. CDR3: CASTAGWPVREKLFF. As DNA, the CDR3 is TGTGCCAGCACCGCCGGGTGGCCCGTAAGGGAAAAACTGTTTTTT.

This clone was seen repeatedly, ten times or more. The chain joins TRBV7-3 to TRBJ2-3; 9 nucleotides agree with TRBD2. The CDR3 contains 16 residues. Trimming at V came to 5 bases and at J to 3 bases, leaving 9 bases not matched to a gene. CDR1 is SGHTA and CDR2 is FQGTGA in the germline V gene. In nucleotides, the CDR3 is TGTGCCAGCAGCGCCACCGGGACTAGCCGGACAGATACGCAGTATTTT. It yields the protein CASSATGTSRTDTQYF.

V is TRBV7-9 and J is TRBJ2-5, with 8 bases aligning to TRBD2. The DNA end favors TRBJ2-7, so the J call may be wrong. Germline CDR1 and CDR2: SEHNR and FQNEAQ (reference sequence). The CDR3 sequence is 13 residues long. The CDR3 loop reads CASARGGSYEQYF. As DNA, the CDR3 is TGTGCCAGCGCACGGGGGGGCTCTTACGAGCAGTACTTC.

This clone showed up just a few times. V and J are TRBV30 and TRBJ2-2, with 10 bases matching TRBD2. Germline loops: CDR1 GTSNPN, CDR2 SVGIG (reference sequence). The CDR3 runs 15 residues. V shed 4 bases, J shed 0 bases, and the junction held 2 bases outside the gene matches. The CDR3 nucleotides are TGTGCCTGGACTAGCGGGGGCGCGAACACCGGGGAGCTGTTTTTT. Translation: CAWTSGGANTGELFF. Combining the CDR3 with reference TRBV30 and TRBJ2-2 gives the whole variable domain SQTIHQWPATLVQPVGSPLSLECTVEGTSNPNLYWYRQAAGRGLQLLFYSVGIGQISSEVPQNLSASRPQDRQFILSSKKLLLSDSGFYLCAWTSGGANTGELFFGEGSRLTVL.

The chain combines TRBV27 with TRBJ1-2; D is unclear. The CDR3 is 16 residues long. V shed 7 bases and J shed 0 bases, with 18 bases lying between them. Germline V gene data show CDR1 as MNHEY and CDR2 as SMNVEV (reference sequence). CDR3 loop: CASTGAFGRANYGYTF. The CDR3 region has the DNA TGTGCCAGCACAGGCGCGTTCGGGAGAGCTAACTATGGCTACACCTTC.

The chain uses TRBV4-1 and TRBJ2-7; 7 positions agree with TRBD1. The CDR3 spans 13 residues. Losses at the gene ends were 0 bases for V and 6 bases for J; bases not matched to a gene: 2. Germline V CDR1 and CDR2: MGHRA, YSYEKL. DNA of the CDR3: TGCGCCAGCAGCCAAGAAGGGGGCGGCGAGCAGTACTTC. This encodes CASSQEGGGEQYF.

V is TRBV29-1 and J is TRBJ1-5; 9 nucleotides line up with TRBD1. This CDR3 contains 13 residues. V was pared by 4 bases and J by 6 bases, with 4 bases of the junction left unmatched. Germline CDR1 SQVTM, CDR2 ANQGSEA. CDR3 nucleotide sequence: TGCAGCGTTGGGGGACAGGGAGGTCAGCCCCAGCATTTT. Its protein is CSVGGQGGQPQHF.

This sequence joins TRBV2 and TRBJ1-5, with D possibly being TRBD1 (5 bases). The CDR3 is 14 residues long. V was clipped by 4 bases and J by 6 bases, with 13 bases between them. Germline CDR1 is SNHLY and CDR2 is FYNNEI. CDR3 protein: CASSVKQGGQPQHF. As DNA, the CDR3 is TGTGCCAGCAGTGTTAAGCAGGGAGGTCAGCCCCAGCATTTT.

This clone was observed a few times. The gene calls are TRBV9 and TRBJ2-6; D might be TRBD1 (5 bases). The germline CDR1 and CDR2 sequences are SGDLS and YYNGEE. V was trimmed by 0 bases and J by 0 bases, leaving 13 bases between them. This CDR3 spans 18 amino acids. In nucleotides, the CDR3 is TGTGCCAGCAGCGTAGTAGGGGCGAAGAACTCTGGGGCCAACGTCCTGACTTTC. It translates to CASSVVGAKNSGANVLTF.

This clone was found a few times. The chain uses TRBV10-3 and TRBJ2-1; 7 bases match TRBD2. The CDR3 is 14 amino acids. Germline V gene data show CDR1 as ENHRY and CDR2 as SYGVKD. The CDR3: CATQAGPSYNEQFF. CDR3 in DNA: TGTGCAACACAAGCGGGACCCTCCTACAATGAGCAGTTCTTC.

This clone was counted a few times. The rearrangement links TRBV4-1 to TRBJ2-5, with TRBD2 identical over 7 bases. The J call may be in error: the DNA end matches TRBJ2-7 better. From germline, CDR1 is MGHRA and CDR2 YSYEKL. This CDR3 has 14 amino acids. The DNA for the CDR3 is TGCGCCAGCAGCCTCGGGGCGCCGGGGGGCGAGCAGTACTTC. Translation: CASSLGAPGGEQYF.

The CDR3 DNA follows: TGTGCCAGCAGCTTAGGGCTAGCGGACTACGAGCAGTACTTC. It yields the protein CASSLGLADYEQYF. The genes are TRBV7-2 and TRBJ2-7, with 7 bases matching TRBD2. The germline V gene encodes CDR1 SGHTA and CDR2 FQGNSA. J lost 3 bases, V lost 1 base, and 3 bases had no gene match. The CDR3 spans 14 residues. Using reference TRBV7-2 and TRBJ2-7 for the parts outside the CDR3, the full variable domain is GAGVSQSPSNKVTEKGKDVELRCDPISGHTALYWYRQSLGQGLEFLIYFQGNSAPDKSGLPSDRFSAERTGGSVSTLTIQRTQQEDSAVYLCASSLGLADYEQYFGPGTRLTVT.

The chain couples TRBV6-1 to TRBJ2-1, with D hard to call. The CDR3 is made up of 15 amino acids. Germline V gene lookup returns CDR1 MNHNS and CDR2 SASEGT. V was cut by 0 bases and J by 6 bases, with 12 bases left in between. The CDR3 sequence: CASSEASNHPNEQFF. DNA for the CDR3: TGTGCCAGCAGTGAAGCCAGTAACCACCCCAATGAGCAGTTCTTC.

The chain combines TRBV6-5 with TRBJ2-3, with 7 bases lining up with TRBD1. V shed 6 bases, J shed 0 bases, and the junction held 6 bases outside the gene matches. Germline V gene lookup returns CDR1 MNHEY and CDR2 SVGAGI. CDR3 size: 15 residues. CDR3 sequence (DNA): TGTGCCAGCAGCCAGACAGGGACCAGCACAGATACGCAGTATTTT. Amino acid sequence: CASSQTGTSTDTQYF.

J is TRBJ2-7 and V is TRBV2; no firm D call. Germline V gene sequence: CDR1 SNHLY, CDR2 FYNNEI. Trimming cost V 3 bases and J 5 bases, with 17 bases left between them. The CDR3 is 15 residues long. The CDR3 coding sequence is TGTGCCAGCAGTGAGTTGAGGTCCCCTCTCGACGAGCAGTACTTC. This translates into CASSELRSPLDEQYF.

This clone was seen only a few times. V is TRBV7-8 and J is TRBJ2-2; 9 bases fit TRBD2. The CDR3 consists of 19 residues. Germline V lookup: CDR1 SGHVS, CDR2 FQNEAQ. Trimming cost V 1 base and J 5 bases; bases outside gene matches: 14. The CDR3 here is CASSLGRTSAYARTGELFF. In DNA, the CDR3 is TGTGCCAGCAGCTTAGGGCGGACTAGCGCTTATGCGAGGACCGGGGAGCTGTTTTTT.

This clone showed up just a few times. The chain is built from TRBV7-8 and TRBJ2-7; 9 nucleotides agree with TRBD2. The CDR3 spans 14 residues. Germline V CDR1 and CDR2: SGHVS, FQNEAQ. The J segment lost 0 bases and the V segment lost 5 bases, leaving 2 bases of the junction unmatched. CDR3 protein: CASSRSGSSYEQYF. The CDR3 nucleotides read TGTGCCAGCAGCCGTAGCGGGAGCTCCTACGAGCAGTACTTC. Filled out from reference TRBV7-8 and TRBJ2-7, the complete variable domain reads GAGVSQSPRYKVAKRGQDVALRCDPISGHVSLFWYQQALGQGPEFLTYFQNEAQLDKSGLPSDRFFAERPEGSVSTLKIQRTQQEDSAVYLCASSRSGSSYEQYFGPGTRLTVT.

This clone showed up just a few times. The sample holds other DNA sequences that translate to the same CDR3. The chain employs TRBV5-6 and TRBJ2-6; 7 positions match TRBD1. After removal of 4 bases from V and 2 bases from J, the junction contained 6 bases not matched to a gene. Germline-derived CDR1 and CDR2 are SGHDT and YYEEEE. The CDR3 runs to 16 residues. Here the CDR3 DNA reads TGTGCCAGCAGCCTCTTACAGGGGACTGGGGCCAACGTCCTGACTTTC. The encoded protein is CASSLLQGTGANVLTF.

This chain uses TRBV7-8 with TRBJ2-7; 9 positions agree with TRBD1. V lost 1 base, J lost 7 bases, and 5 bases stayed unmatched. Germline-derived CDR1 and CDR2 are SGHVS and FQNEAQ. The length of the CDR3 is 14 residues. The CDR3 DNA sequence: TGTGCCAGCAGCTTAGTACAGGGGGCGCGTGAGCAGTACTTC. Translated: CASSLVQGAREQYF.